A single sample is the source of the 30 T cell receptor beta chains below, sequenced in a study of blood T cells in healthy people across ages. A sample-barcoded 5' primer and a J-beta primer mix were used in a second PCR of roughly 7 to 11 cycles. Via MiXCR, TCRdb re-called the 5' RACE reads, giving one row per CDR3 protein. The profile shows around 1.7 million distinct CDR3 sequences, roughly 28% of them singletons. Sequences were obtained from blood. Every receptor here comes from a young woman in good health.

This clonotype was recorded a few times. The chain joins TRBV11-2 to TRBJ2-7; TRBD1 matches 7 bases. The CDR3 extends over 16 amino acids. Per germline, CDR1 SGHAT and CDR2 FQNNGV. V lost 4 bases and J lost 1; bases outside the gene matches: 10. CDR3 amino acids: CASSSYNRGSSYEQYF. The CDR3 nucleotides are TGTGCCAGCAGCTCTTACAACAGGGGCTCATCCTACGAGCAGTACTTC.

Here the CDR3 DNA reads TGTGCCAGCAGCTTAAGGCAGGGGGTCCCACTGGGTGGCTACACCTTC. Amino acid sequence: CASSLRQGVPLGGYTF. The genes are TRBV7-2 and TRBJ1-2; 7 nucleotides line up with TRBD1. Germline V lookup: CDR1 SGHTA, CDR2 FQGNSA. The CDR3 spans 16 residues. V was pared by 2 bases and J by 7 bases, with 13 bases of the junction left unmatched.

This clonotype was recorded many times. The rearrangement links TRBV5-1 to TRBJ2-5, with TRBD1 as a possible D gene (5 bases). The CDR3 loop spans 13 amino acids. Trimming removed 4 bases from V and 5 bases from J, with 12 bases in between. Per germline, CDR1 SGHRS and CDR2 YFSETQ. For the CDR3, the DNA is TGCGCCAGCAGCATGGACATGACGGAGACCCAGTACTTC. Amino acid sequence: CASSMDMTETQYF.

Concerning this clonotype itself: Being one base from a much bigger clone, this may be a read error. This chain joins TRBV20-1 and TRBJ2-7; 9 bases are shared with TRBD2. Germline V gives CDR1 DFQATT, CDR2 SNEGSKA (reference sequence). The CDR3 has 14 amino acids. Trimming at V came to 5 bases and at J to 7 bases, leaving 12 bases not matched to a gene. The CDR3 DNA reads TGCAGTGCTGGGCGGGTAGCGGGAGCAAATGAGCAGTACTTC. The encoded protein is CSAGRVAGANEQYF.

This clonotype turned up a few times. The chain joins TRBV20-1 to TRBJ2-1; 13 bases are a match to TRBD2. This CDR3 contains 13 residues. The germline CDR1 and CDR2 sequences are DFQATT and SNEGSKA (reference sequence). Trimming removed 6 bases from V and 10 bases from J; junction bases left unmatched: 6. CDR3 in DNA: TGCAGTGCCTCAAGACTAGCGGGAGGCGAGCAGTTCTTC. Its protein is CSASRLAGGEQFF.

This chain uses TRBV5-6 with TRBJ1-2; TRBD1 agrees at 8 bases. The germline gives CDR1 SGHDT, CDR2 YYEEEE. CDR3 length: 14 amino acids. V was pared by 4 bases and J by 5 bases, with 7 bases of the junction left unmatched. The CDR3 is CASSQDRGYYGYTF. The CDR3, as DNA: TGTGCCAGCAGCCAAGACAGGGGATATTATGGCTACACCTTC.

This chain connects TRBV27 to TRBJ1-5, with 7 positions matching TRBD1. The CDR3 covers 13 residues. Germline values: CDR1 MNHEY, CDR2 SMNVEV (reference sequence). The V gene end was trimmed by 6 bases and the J gene end by 5 bases; junction bases not matched to a gene: 4. CDR3 in amino acids: CASSGTEYQPQHF. CDR3 sequence (DNA): TGTGCCAGCAGCGGGACAGAATATCAGCCCCAGCATTTT.

This clonotype was seen only a few times. This rearrangement joins TRBV5-1 to TRBJ1-5, with a weak D call TRBD1 (6 bases). CDR3 length: 17 amino acids. The V gene's germline CDR1 is SGHRS and CDR2 YFSETQ. Trimming took off 2 bases at V and 2 bases at J, with 17 bases between the two ends. The CDR3 loop is CASSFPDRTRGNQPQHF. DNA of the CDR3: TGCGCCAGCAGCTTTCCCGACAGGACCCGCGGCAATCAGCCCCAGCATTTT.

This clonotype was detected only a few times. This chain links TRBV2 with TRBJ2-5; TRBD2 matches at 9 bases. CDR1 and CDR2 from the germline V gene are SNHLY and FYNNEI. The CDR3 has 15 amino acids. The V segment lost 4 bases and the J segment 3 bases; nucleotides outside the gene matches: 6. The CDR3 is CASSALAGLEETQYF. CDR3 DNA sequence: TGTGCCAGCAGTGCCCTAGCGGGATTGGAAGAGACCCAGTACTTC.

Written as DNA, the CDR3 is TGTGCCAGCAGTGAGGAGGGTGCAGGGAACTATGGCTACACCTTC. Its protein is CASSEEGAGNYGYTF. The rearrangement uses TRBV2 and TRBJ1-2, with D perhaps matching TRBD1 (5 bases). Deletions cut 3 bases from V and 2 bases from J, with 13 bases between. Germline loops: CDR1 SNHLY, CDR2 FYNNEI. This CDR3 spans 15 amino acids.

This clonotype has only a few counts. This rearrangement joins TRBV28 to TRBJ2-1; D is ambiguous. The ends were cut back, 6 bases at V and 4 bases at J, with 16 bases in the middle. This CDR3 comprises 15 residues. CDR1 is MDHEN and CDR2 is SYDVKM in the germline V gene. The CDR3 sequence: CASRAEWATYNEQFF. CDR3 nucleotide sequence: TGTGCCAGCAGGGCCGAATGGGCCACATACAATGAGCAGTTCTTC.

This clonotype has just a few counts. J is TRBJ2-1 and V is TRBV6-5; D may match TRBD1 or TRBD2 (7 bases each). This CDR3 comprises 15 residues. With 6 bases removed from V and 6 bases from J, the gap between germline ends came to 18 bases. Germline V gene sequence: CDR1 MNHEY, CDR2 SVGAGI. The CDR3 loop is CASRQRDRVCNEQFF. Here the CDR3 DNA reads TGTGCCAGCAGGCAGCGGGACAGAGTTTGCAATGAGCAGTTCTTC.

This clonotype was seen at least ten times. The chain combines TRBV12-3 or TRBV12-4 with TRBJ1-1; perhaps TRBD1 as D (5 bases). The CDR3 length is 14 residues. V lost 7 bases and J lost 4, with 16 bases in between. The CDR3 region is CASTVSGAGTEAFF. The DNA for the CDR3 is TGTGCCAGCACCGTCTCCGGGGCTGGCACTGAAGCTTTCTTT.

Worth noting for this clonotype: At one boundary the junction diverges from the germline segment, which might be a read error. J is TRBJ1-5 and V is TRBV28; D unclear. CDR3 size: 13 residues. Looked up from germline, CDR1 is MDHEN and CDR2 is SYDVKM. This CDR3 reads CANSFTRFQPQHF. CDR3 coding DNA: TGTGCCAACAGTTTTACCAGGTTTCAGCCCCAGCATTTT.

The chain has TRBV28 and TRBJ1-2, with D possibly being TRBD1 (6 bases). In germline, CDR1 is MDHEN, CDR2 SYDVKM. The CDR3 consists of 14 residues. Trimming pared 5 bases from V and 0 bases from J, leaving 10 bases between. The CDR3 nucleotides read TGTGCCAGCAGTACAGGGTGGGCTAACTATGGCTACACCTTC. Protein: CASSTGWANYGYTF.

This clonotype was recorded at least ten times. J is TRBJ2-7 and V is TRBV20-1; D uncertain. This CDR3 is 16 amino acids long. From germline, CDR1 is DFQATT and CDR2 SNEGSKA (reference sequence). V was cut by 2 bases and J by 0 bases, with 17 bases left in between. The CDR3 DNA sequence: TGCAGTGCTAGACGAACCCACTTGACGGTCTCCTACGAGCAGTACTTC. It specifies CSARRTHLTVSYEQYF.

This clonotype appeared many times. The chain employs TRBV28 and TRBJ1-2, with 7 bases that match TRBD1. V shed 1 base and J 7 bases; nucleotides not matched to a gene: 9. This CDR3 comprises 15 residues. The germline V gene has CDR1 MDHEN and CDR2 SYDVKM. In DNA form, the CDR3 reads TGTGCCAGCAGTTTATCCCCCTCAGGGGGTGTTGGCTACACCTTC. Translated: CASSLSPSGGVGYTF.

Many counts were recorded for this clonotype. J is TRBJ2-6 and V is TRBV20-1; possibly TRBD2 for D (6 bases). Trimming cost V 1 base and J 0 bases, with 22 bases left between them. The CDR3 loop spans 20 amino acids. Germline V gene lookup returns CDR1 DFQATT and CDR2 SNEGSKA (reference sequence). The CDR3 DNA sequence: TGCAGTGCTAGAGGGGGGGTCGATCGTAACCGGGGCTCTGGGGCCAACGTCCTGACTTTC. Translated, it gives CSARGGVDRNRGSGANVLTF.

This clonotype was seen many times. V gene TRBV29-1 combines with J gene TRBJ2-4; no clear D. CDR3 size: 13 residues. From germline, CDR1 is SQVTM and CDR2 ANQGSEA. Trimming stripped 4 bases from V and 0 bases from J, with 7 bases between. The CDR3 DNA follows: TGCAGCGTTGCTCACGGAGCCAAAAACATTCAGTACTTC. The encoded protein is CSVAHGAKNIQYF.

The table lists this clonotype with many counts. At one of its ends the junction is not consistent with the germline gene, which may arise from a read error. This chain joins TRBV20-1 and TRBJ2-1; 7 nucleotides line up with TRBD1. CDR1 and CDR2 from the germline V gene are DFQATT and SNEGSKA (reference sequence). The length of the CDR3 is 13 residues. CDR3 protein: CSAATGTYDEQFF. The CDR3 region has the DNA TGCAGTGCTGCGACAGGGACCTACGATGAGCAGTTCTTC.

This clonotype was picked up a small number of times. The V call is TRBV27, the J call TRBJ2-1, with 11 bases fitting TRBD2. The CDR3 is 17 residues long. The trim removed 1 base at V and 7 bases at J, leaving 9 bases unmatched. The germline CDR1 and CDR2 sequences are MNHEY and SMNVEV (reference sequence). The CDR3 loop reads CASSLFPLAGGKNEQFF. In nucleotides, the CDR3 is TGTGCCAGCAGTTTATTTCCTTTAGCGGGAGGGAAAAATGAGCAGTTCTTC.

This clonotype was detected only a few times. The junction departs from the called germline gene at one end, perhaps through a read error. V gene TRBV4-1 combines with J gene TRBJ1-1, with D possibly TRBD1 on 6 matching bases. Per germline, CDR1 MGHRA and CDR2 YSYEKL. The CDR3 is made up of 13 amino acids. The CDR3 spells CASRHTGNTGAFF. The CDR3 DNA reads TGCGCCAGCAGACACACAGGGAACACTGGAGCTTTCTTT.

The sample holds a few counts of this clonotype. The chain combines TRBV6-1 with TRBJ2-2; 9 nucleotides match TRBD2. Germline lookup yields CDR1 MNHNS and CDR2 SASEGT. The junction had 4 bases not matched to a gene; V was cut back by 5 bases and J by 0 bases. The length of the CDR3 is 16 residues. CDR3 DNA sequence: TGTGCCAGCAGTCCTAGACTAGCGGCGAACACCGGGGAGCTGTTTTTT. This codes for CASSPRLAANTGELFF.

This clonotype has more than one count but fewer than ten. CDR3 sequence (DNA): TGTGCCAGCAGTTTACCTCCCGGGACAGCCTTTTTCTACGAGCAGTACTTC. It specifies CASSLPPGTAFFYEQYF. The chain carries TRBV28 and TRBJ2-7; 7 bases agree with TRBD1. Per germline, CDR1 MDHEN and CDR2 SYDVKM. This CDR3 comprises 17 residues. V lost 2 bases to trimming and J lost 3 bases; unmatched junction nucleotides: 13.

The V gene is TRBV18, the J gene TRBJ2-5, with TRBD1 as a possible D gene (5 bases). The CDR3 contains 13 residues. The germline V gene has CDR1 KGHSH and CDR2 LQKENI. Trimming removed 3 bases at V and 5 bases at J, with 10 bases between. The CDR3 DNA reads TGTGCCAGCTCACCCGTGAAGGGGGAGACCCAGTACTTC. Its protein is CASSPVKGETQYF.

This chain uses TRBV11-2 with TRBJ1-4; D remains unclear. The CDR3 totals 14 residues. The ends were cut back, 7 bases at V and 5 bases at J, with 14 bases in the middle. The germline gives CDR1 SGHAT, CDR2 FQNNGV. The CDR3, as DNA: TGTGCCAGCACCCCTGGGAGTGGGAATGAAAAACTGTTTTTT. Protein: CASTPGSGNEKLFF.

With regard to this clonotype: Possible read error: a much larger clone is one base away. This chain joins TRBV29-1 and TRBJ1-2; 7 bases match TRBD1. From germline, CDR1 is SQVTM and CDR2 ANQGSEA. This CDR3 comprises 16 residues. CDR3 in amino acids: CSAEGGQYNLNYGYTF. CDR3 DNA sequence: TGCAGCGCTGAAGGGGGACAGTATAACCTTAACTATGGCTACACCTTC.

There are many counts of this clonotype. CDR3 DNA sequence: TGCAGCGCCGGTGGAGGCTTTAACTACGAGCAGTACTTC. Residues: CSAGGGFNYEQYF. The V gene is TRBV29-1, the J gene TRBJ2-7; TRBD2 is a possible D gene (5 bases). This CDR3 spans 13 amino acids. Germline CDR1 and CDR2: SQVTM and ANQGSEA. V was cut by 7 bases and J by 3 bases, with 16 bases left in between.

This clonotype was picked up a small number of times. The chain joins TRBV20-1 to TRBJ2-7; 8 nucleotides line up with TRBD2. This CDR3 is 14 amino acids long. V dropped 6 bases and J dropped 4; count of bases not matched to a gene: 11. Germline assignment: CDR1 DFQATT and CDR2 SNEGSKA (reference sequence). In nucleotides, the CDR3 is TGCAGTGCAACCACCCGGGGGGGGATATACGAGCAGTACTTC. Its translation: CSATTRGGIYEQYF.

A word on this clonotype: This may be a read error, as it is one base from a much larger clone. This chain connects TRBV10-3 to TRBJ2-7, with a weak D call TRBD1 (6 bases). The germline gives CDR1 ENHRY, CDR2 SYGVKD. CDR3 length equals 14 residues. V lost 6 bases and J 3 bases, leaving 15 bases between the germline ends. The CDR3 region is CAIRLGHLNYEQYF. For the CDR3, the DNA is TGTGCCATCAGGCTGGGACACCTAAACTACGAGCAGTACTTC.